Presented here are 15 T cell receptor beta chains from one specimen sequenced in a study of CD8+CD57+ T cells in acquired aplastic anemia. The template used for profiling TCR beta VDJ and CDR3 was genomic DNA. TCRdb analysed the reads with MiXCR anew, one entry per CDR3 protein. The repertoire holds hundreds of thousands of distinct CDR3 sequences, around 68% seen once, with around 4% in the top ten. Material for sequencing was sorted CD4+, CD8+, or CD8+CD57+ T cells (not recorded which) from PBMCs. These TCRs come from a human donor in good health, serving as a control.

The chain links TRBV27 to TRBJ1-1, with 8 bases that match TRBD1. The V gene end was trimmed by 4 bases and the J gene end by 5 bases; junction bases not matched to a gene: 9. The CDR3 has 15 residues. CDR1 and CDR2 (germline): MNHEY, SMNVEV (reference sequence). This CDR3 is CASSYRTGRSTEAFF. CDR3 in DNA: TGTGCCAGCAGTTATAGGACAGGGCGCTCAACTGAAGCTTTCTTT.

V gene TRBV24-1 combines with J gene TRBJ2-5, with TRBD2 as a possible D gene (5 bases). Germline assignment: CDR1 KGHDR and CDR2 SFDVKD. The V end lost 7 bases, the J end lost 3 bases, and 17 bases lay between the germline ends. The CDR3 is made up of 15 amino acids. In nucleotides, the CDR3 is TGTGCCACCAGAACTAGGCAAGCAGATGAAGAGACCCAGTACTTC. Residues: CATRTRQADEETQYF.

In this sample, this clonotype turned up once. The missing conserved phenylalanine or tryptophan at the end of this CDR3 makes a read error likely. Because the CDR3's place on the DNA is in doubt, the DNA is left out and the CDR3 is given as listed by TCRdb. The chain couples TRBV10-1 to TRBJ2-1. The CDR3 comprises 14 residues, both ends counted. The germline V gene has CDR1 WNHNN and CDR2 SYGVQD (reference sequence). The CDR3 here is CASSTGGAYNELTS.

About this clonotype: The junction departs from the called germline gene at one end, perhaps through a read error. The chain links TRBV5-1 to TRBJ1-2; D is unresolved. Per germline, CDR1 SGHRS and CDR2 YFSETQ. This CDR3 comprises 15 residues. CDR3 DNA: TGTGCCAGCAAACTAAGCCTGGACGGCTACTATGGCTACACCTTC. It yields the protein CASKLSLDGYYGYTF. Drawing the rest from reference TRBV5-1 and TRBJ1-2, the complete variable domain is KAGVTQTPRYLIKTRGQQVTLSCSPISGHRSVSWYQQTPGQGLQFLFEYFSETQRNKGNFPGRFSGRQFSNSRSEMNVSTLELGDSALYLCASKLSLDGYYGYTFGSGTRLTVV.

This clonotype was seen only once. The junction departs from germline at one end; a sequencing error may be responsible. V and J are TRBV10-2 and TRBJ2-4, with 7 bases fitting TRBD2. This CDR3 is built from 16 residues. Looked up from germline, CDR1 is WSHSY and CDR2 is SAAADI. The CDR3 protein is CASSLRWEGTKNIQYF. In nucleotides, the CDR3 is TGTGCCAGCAGCCTACGATGGGAGGGAACCAAAAACATTCAGTACTTC.

The gene calls are TRBV2 and TRBJ1-5; D unresolved. Germline CDR1 and CDR2: SNHLY and FYNNEI. The CDR3 consists of 14 residues. V was cut by 6 bases and J by 12 bases, with 21 bases left in between. The CDR3 loop is CASSLKITHQDQHF. Here the CDR3 DNA reads TGTGCCAGCAGCTTGAAGATTACTCATCAGGACCAGCATTTT.

This chain uses TRBV10-3 with TRBJ2-3, with D hard to call. The germline CDR1 and CDR2 sequences are ENHRY and SYGVKD. The V gene lost 7 bases and the J gene lost 5 bases, with 13 bases spanning the gap. The CDR3 covers 13 residues. This CDR3 reads CAIKDGSGDTQYF. DNA for the CDR3: TGTGCCATCAAGGATGGCTCGGGAGATACGCAGTATTTT.

This chain uses TRBV10-3 with TRBJ2-2; D may be TRBD2 (6 bases). Trimming removed 8 bases from V and 0 bases from J, with 16 bases in between. CDR3 size: 16 residues. Germline values: CDR1 ENHRY, CDR2 SYGVKD. This CDR3 is CAISGPSETNTGELFF. CDR3 DNA: TGTGCCATCTCGGGGCCTAGCGAGACGAACACCGGGGAGCTGTTTTTT.

Concerning this clonotype: It is likely a read error, because the conserved phenylalanine at the end of the CDR3 is missing. The limits of the CDR3 on the DNA are not certain, so only TCRdb's listed CDR3 is given. The chain has TRBV7-2 and TRBJ2-7; the D call of TRBD1 is as the table states it, not checked on the DNA. The CDR3 is 13 amino acids long, termini counted. In germline, CDR1 is SGHTA, CDR2 FQGNSA. The CDR3 spells CASSLGPGPKGCY.

This clonotype was seen many times. The rearrangement joins TRBV11-2 to TRBJ1-1, with D perhaps matching TRBD1 (5 bases). The CDR3 totals 13 residues. V lost 7 bases to trimming and J lost 11 bases, with 20 bases between them. Germline V gene lookup returns CDR1 SGHAT and CDR2 FQNNGV. Here the CDR3 DNA reads TGTGCCAGCACCAACCTTGGGGCGCTTGAGGCTTTCTTT. Amino acid sequence: CASTNLGALEAFF.

This chain joins TRBV7-2 and TRBJ2-5; 8 bases are shared with TRBD1. The last part of the DNA fits TRBJ2-1 better; the J call may be wrong. The germline V gene has CDR1 SGHTA and CDR2 FQGNSA. The CDR3 has 14 residues. The CDR3 region is CASSLLDRVGEQFF. CDR3 coding DNA: TGTGCCAGCAGCTTACTGGACAGGGTAGGGGAGCAGTTCTTC.

As regards this clonotype: One end of the junction is discordant with germline, which a read error may explain. The CDR3 reads CASSDHIDGWQFF. The CDR3 bases are TGTGCCAGCAGTGACCATATCGACGGTTGGCAGTTTTTC. The chain joins TRBV6-4 to TRBJ2-2, with D unresolved. In germline, CDR1 is MRHNA, CDR2 SNTAGT. This CDR3 has 13 amino acids.

Details on this clonotype: Lacking the conserved final phenylalanine or tryptophan, this CDR3 likely reflects a read error. The DNA is omitted, as the CDR3 cannot be located on it reliably, and the CDR3 follows TCRdb's listing. The V call is TRBV7-2, the J call TRBJ1-6; the listed D gene, TRBD1, was not tested against the DNA. Germline CDR1 and CDR2: SGHTA and FQGNSA. With termini counted, the CDR3 has 13 amino acids. This CDR3 is CASSWDRGTHIGV.

Comments on this clonotype: Mismatch with germline at one junction end may stem from a read error. The chain links TRBV7-9 to TRBJ1-3; D not resolved. The germline V gene has CDR1 SEHNR and CDR2 FQNEAQ (reference sequence). The CDR3 length is 13 residues. CDR3 DNA: TGTGCCAGTAGCATCGTACGAAGAAATACCATATATTTT. Translating it yields CASSIVRRNTIYF.

The CDR3 sequence: CAISESRTNEKLFF. Here the CDR3 DNA reads TGTGCCATCAGTGAGTCTAGGACAAATGAAAAACTGTTTTTT. This rearrangement joins TRBV10-3 to TRBJ1-4, with TRBD1 as a possible D gene (5 bases). The CDR3 runs 14 residues. Germline V lookup: CDR1 ENHRY, CDR2 SYGVKD. V was cut by 0 bases and J by 5 bases, with 7 bases left in between.